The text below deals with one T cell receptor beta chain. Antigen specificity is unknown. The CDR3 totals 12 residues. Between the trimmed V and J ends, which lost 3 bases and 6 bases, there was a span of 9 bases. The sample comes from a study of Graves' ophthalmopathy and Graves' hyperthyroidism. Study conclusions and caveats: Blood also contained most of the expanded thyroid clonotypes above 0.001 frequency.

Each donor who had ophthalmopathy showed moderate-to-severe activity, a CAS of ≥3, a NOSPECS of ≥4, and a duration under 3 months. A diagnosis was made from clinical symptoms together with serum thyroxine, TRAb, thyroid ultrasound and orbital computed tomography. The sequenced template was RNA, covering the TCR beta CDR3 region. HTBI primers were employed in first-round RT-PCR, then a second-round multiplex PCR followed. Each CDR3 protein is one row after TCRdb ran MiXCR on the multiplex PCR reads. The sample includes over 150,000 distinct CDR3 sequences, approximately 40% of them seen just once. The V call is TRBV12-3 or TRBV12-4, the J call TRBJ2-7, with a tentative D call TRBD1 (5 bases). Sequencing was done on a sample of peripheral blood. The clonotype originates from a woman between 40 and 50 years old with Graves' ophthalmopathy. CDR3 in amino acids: CASSFRAGEQYF. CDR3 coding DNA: TGTGCCAGCAGTTTCAGGGCCGGCGAGCAGTACTTC.